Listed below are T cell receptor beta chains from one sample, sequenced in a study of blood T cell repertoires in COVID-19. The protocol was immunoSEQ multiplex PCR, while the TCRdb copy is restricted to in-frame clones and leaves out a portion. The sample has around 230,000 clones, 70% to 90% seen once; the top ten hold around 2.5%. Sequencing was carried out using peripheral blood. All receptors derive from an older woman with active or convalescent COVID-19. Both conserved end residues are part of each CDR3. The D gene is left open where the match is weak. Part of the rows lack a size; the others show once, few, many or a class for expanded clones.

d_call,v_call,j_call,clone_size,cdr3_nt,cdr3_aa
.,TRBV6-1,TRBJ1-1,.,TGTGCCAGCAGTGATCAGCGATACTCCACTGAAGCTTTCTTT,CASSDQRYSTEAFF
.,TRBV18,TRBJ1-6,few,TGTGCCAGCTCACCACGAATAGGAGACAGGTGGAATTCACCCCTCCACTTT,CASSPRIGDRWNSPLHF
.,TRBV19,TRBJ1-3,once,TGTGCCAGTAGCTCGCCCGGGGGTCTCGGAAACACCATATATTTT,CASSSPGGLGNTIYF
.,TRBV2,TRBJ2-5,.,TGTGCCAGCCAGGGACAAGAGACCCAGTACTTC,CASQGQETQYF
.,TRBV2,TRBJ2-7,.,TGTGCCAGCAGTTCAGGGGCGGATGGCGGCTACGAGCAGTACTTC,CASSSGADGGYEQYF
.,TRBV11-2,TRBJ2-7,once,TGTGCCAGCAGCTTAGTAGCGCAAGGAGAGCAGTACTTC,CASSLVAQGEQYF
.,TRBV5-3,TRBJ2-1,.,TGTGCCAGAAGCCGGAAGACGGCGGCTAGGTCCTACAATGAGCAGTTCTTC,CARSRKTAARSYNEQFF
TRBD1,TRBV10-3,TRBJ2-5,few,TGTGCCATCAGTGATGACAGGGGTCAGGCCCAGTACTTC,CAISDDRGQAQYF
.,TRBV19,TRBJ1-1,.,TGTGCCAGTAGTATGTTTGGGAGGGGGGTCACTGAAGCTTTCTTT,CASSMFGRGVTEAFF
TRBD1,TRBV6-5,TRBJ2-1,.,TGTGCCAGCAGTTTCTCGGACAGGGGGGATGAGCAGTTCTTC,CASSFSDRGDEQFF
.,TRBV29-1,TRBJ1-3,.,TGCAGCGTTGAAGTAGGGGCTGGAAACACCATATATTTT,CSVEVGAGNTIYF
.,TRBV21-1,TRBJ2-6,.,TGTGCCAGCAGCAAAGGAGGAAGCTCTGGGGCCAACGTCCTGACTTTC,CASSKGGSSGANVLTF
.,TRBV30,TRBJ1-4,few,TGTGCCTGGACTCTTAACAGGGACACTAATGAAAAACTGTTTTTT,CAWTLNRDTNEKLFF
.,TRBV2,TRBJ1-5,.,TGTGCCAGCAGCTATAGCAATCAGCCCCAGCATTTT,CASSYSNQPQHF
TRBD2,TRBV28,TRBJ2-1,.,TGTGCCAGCAGTTTACTTAGCGGGAGGGCCCTCTACAATGAGCAGTTCTTC,CASSLLSGRALYNEQFF
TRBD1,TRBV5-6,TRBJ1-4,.,TGTGCCAGCAGGTATACAGGGGGCGGTGAAAAACTGTTTTTT,CASRYTGGGEKLFF
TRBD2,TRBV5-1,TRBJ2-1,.,TGCGCCAGCAGCTTGGCCAGCGGGATAACCAATGAGCAGTTCTTC,CASSLASGITNEQFF
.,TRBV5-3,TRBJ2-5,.,TGTGCCAGAAGCCCTAAGACCCAGTACTTC,CARSPKTQYF
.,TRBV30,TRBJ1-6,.,TGTGCCTGGAGTTTAAATTCACCCCTCCACTTT,CAWSLNSPLHF
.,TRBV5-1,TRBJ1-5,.,TGCGCCAGCAGCTTGGCGGGGGGAGCTAGCGATCAGCCCCAGCATTTT,CASSLAGGASDQPQHF
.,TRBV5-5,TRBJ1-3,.,TGTGCCAGCAGCTTGGGCCAGGCGGGAGGGAACACCATATATTTT,CASSLGQAGGNTIYF
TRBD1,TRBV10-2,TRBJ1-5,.,TGCGCCAGCAAATCTTCGGGACAGGATCAGCCCCAGCATTTT,CASKSSGQDQPQHF
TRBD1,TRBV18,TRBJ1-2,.,TGTGCCAGCTCACCGAGTACAGGGGGCTTATATGGCTACACCTTC,CASSPSTGGLYGYTF
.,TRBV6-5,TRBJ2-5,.,TGTGCCAGCAGCCGAACTTCATCGGGAGAGACCCAGTACTTC,CASSRTSSGETQYF